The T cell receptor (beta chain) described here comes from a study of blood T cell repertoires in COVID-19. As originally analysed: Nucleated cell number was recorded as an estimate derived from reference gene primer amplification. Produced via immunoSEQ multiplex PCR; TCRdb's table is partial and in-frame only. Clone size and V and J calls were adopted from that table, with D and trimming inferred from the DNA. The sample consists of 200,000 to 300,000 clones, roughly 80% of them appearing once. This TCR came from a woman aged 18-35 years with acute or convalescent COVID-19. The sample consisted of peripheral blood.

Here the CDR3 reads CASSSQIPGSQFF. CDR3 sequence (DNA): TGTGCCAGCAGCTCCCAAATTCCGGGATCACAGTTCTTC. This chain uses TRBV7-3 with TRBJ2-1; D is perhaps TRBD2 (5 bases). The CDR3 is 13 residues long. CDR1 is SGHTA, CDR2 FQGTGA, per germline. V was pared by 4 bases and J by 13 bases, with 17 bases between. The full variable domain, rest sourced from reference TRBV7-3 and TRBJ2-1, is GAGVSQTPSNKVTEKGKYVELRCDPISGHTALYWYRQSLGQGPEFLIYFQGTGAADDSGLPNDRFFAVRPEGSVSTLKIQRTERGDSAVYLCASSSQIPGSQFFGPGTRLTVL.